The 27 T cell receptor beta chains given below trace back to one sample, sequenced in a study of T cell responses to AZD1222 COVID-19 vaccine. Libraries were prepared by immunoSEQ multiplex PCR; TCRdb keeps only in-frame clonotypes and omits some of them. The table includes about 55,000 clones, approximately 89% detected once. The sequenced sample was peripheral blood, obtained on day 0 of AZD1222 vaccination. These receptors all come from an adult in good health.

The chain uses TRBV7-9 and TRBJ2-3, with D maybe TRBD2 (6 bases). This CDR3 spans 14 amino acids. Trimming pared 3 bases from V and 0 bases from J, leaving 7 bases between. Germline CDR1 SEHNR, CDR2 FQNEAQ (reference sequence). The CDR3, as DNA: TGTGCCAGCAGCTTGAGCGGGAGCACAGATACGCAGTATTTT. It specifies CASSLSGSTDTQYF.

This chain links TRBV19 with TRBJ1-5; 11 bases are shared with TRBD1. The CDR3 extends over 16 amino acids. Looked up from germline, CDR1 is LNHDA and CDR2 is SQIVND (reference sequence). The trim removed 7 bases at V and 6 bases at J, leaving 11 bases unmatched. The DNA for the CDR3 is TGTGCCAGTATAGATCCGGACAGGGGGCTAGGTCAGCCCCAGCATTTT. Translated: CASIDPDRGLGQPQHF.

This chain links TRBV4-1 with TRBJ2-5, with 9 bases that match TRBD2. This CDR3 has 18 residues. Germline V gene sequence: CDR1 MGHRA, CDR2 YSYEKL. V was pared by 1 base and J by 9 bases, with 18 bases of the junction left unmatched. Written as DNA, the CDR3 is TGCGCCAGCAGCCAAGCCGCCCTAGCGGGATCCGGCCGGGAGGCCCAGTACTTC. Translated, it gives CASSQAALAGSGREAQYF.

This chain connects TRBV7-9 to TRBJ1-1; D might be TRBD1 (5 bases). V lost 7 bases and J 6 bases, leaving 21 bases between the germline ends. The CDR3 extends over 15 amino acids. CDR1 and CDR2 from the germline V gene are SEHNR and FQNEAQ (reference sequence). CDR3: CASNPGEARGPEAFF. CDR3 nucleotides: TGTGCCAGCAACCCCGGAGAAGCGAGGGGCCCTGAAGCTTTCTTT.

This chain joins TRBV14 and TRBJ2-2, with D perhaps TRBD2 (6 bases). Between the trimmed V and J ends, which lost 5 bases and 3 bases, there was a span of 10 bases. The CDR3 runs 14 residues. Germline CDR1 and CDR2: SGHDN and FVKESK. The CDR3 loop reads CASSVSGHTGELFF. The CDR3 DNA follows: TGTGCCAGCAGCGTTAGCGGACACACCGGGGAGCTGTTTTTT.

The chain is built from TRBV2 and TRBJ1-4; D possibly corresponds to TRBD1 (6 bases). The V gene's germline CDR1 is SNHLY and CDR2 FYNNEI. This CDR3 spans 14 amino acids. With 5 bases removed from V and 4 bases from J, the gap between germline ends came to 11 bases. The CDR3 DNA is TGTGCCAGCAGTCTGCCCAGGGGTAATGAAAAACTGTTTTTT. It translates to CASSLPRGNEKLFF.

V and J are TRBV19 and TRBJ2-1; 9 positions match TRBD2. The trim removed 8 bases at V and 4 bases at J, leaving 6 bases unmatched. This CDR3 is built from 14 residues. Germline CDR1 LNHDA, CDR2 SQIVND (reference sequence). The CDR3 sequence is CASLSGSKYNEQFF. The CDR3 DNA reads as TGTGCCAGTCTTAGCGGGAGTAAGTACAATGAGCAGTTCTTC.

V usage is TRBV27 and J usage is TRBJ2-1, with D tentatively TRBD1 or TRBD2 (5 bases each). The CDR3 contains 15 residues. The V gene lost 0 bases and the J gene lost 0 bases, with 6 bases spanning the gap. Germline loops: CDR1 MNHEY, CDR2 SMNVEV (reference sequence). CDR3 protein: CASSLSGASYNEQFF. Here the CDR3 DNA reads TGTGCCAGCAGTTTATCCGGGGCCTCCTACAATGAGCAGTTCTTC.

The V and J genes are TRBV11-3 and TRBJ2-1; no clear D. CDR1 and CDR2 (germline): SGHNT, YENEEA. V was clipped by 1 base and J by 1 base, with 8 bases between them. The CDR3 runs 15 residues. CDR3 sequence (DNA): TGTGCCAGCAGCTTAGGCGGTTATTCCTACAATGAGCAGTTCTTC. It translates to CASSLGGYSYNEQFF.

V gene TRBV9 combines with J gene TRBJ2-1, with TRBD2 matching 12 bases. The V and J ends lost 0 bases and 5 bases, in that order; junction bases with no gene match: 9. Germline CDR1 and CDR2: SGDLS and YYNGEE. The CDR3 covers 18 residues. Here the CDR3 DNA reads TGTGCCAGCAGCGTAGGAGCTAGCGGGAGGGCCACCCACAATGAGCAGTTCTTC. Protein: CASSVGASGRATHNEQFF.

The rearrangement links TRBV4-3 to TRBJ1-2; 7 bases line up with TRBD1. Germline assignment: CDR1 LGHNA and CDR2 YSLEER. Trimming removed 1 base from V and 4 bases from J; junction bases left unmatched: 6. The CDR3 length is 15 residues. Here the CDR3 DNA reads TGCGCCAGCAGCCAAGGGCCCGACAGGGCCTATGGCTACACCTTC. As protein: CASSQGPDRAYGYTF.

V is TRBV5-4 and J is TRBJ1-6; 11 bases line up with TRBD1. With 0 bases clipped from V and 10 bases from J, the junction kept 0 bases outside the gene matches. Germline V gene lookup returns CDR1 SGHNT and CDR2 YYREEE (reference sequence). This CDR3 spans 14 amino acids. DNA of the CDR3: TGTGCCAGCAGCTTGGGGACAGGGGGCTCACCCCTCCACTTT. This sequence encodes CASSLGTGGSPLHF. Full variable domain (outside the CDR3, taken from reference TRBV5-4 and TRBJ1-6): ETGVTQSPTHLIKTRGQQVTLRCSSQSGHNTVSWYQQALGQGPQFIFQYYREEENGRGNFPPRFSGLQFPNYSSELNVNALELDDSALYLCASSLGTGGSPLHFGNGTRLTVT.

The CDR3 reads CASSIGDMNTEAFF. The CDR3, as DNA: TGTGCCAGTAGTATTGGGGACATGAACACTGAAGCTTTCTTT. This chain joins TRBV19 and TRBJ1-1, with D possibly TRBD1 on 6 matching bases. Germline V gene sequence: CDR1 LNHDA, CDR2 SQIVND (reference sequence). V was clipped by 3 bases and J by 0 bases, with 8 bases between them. The CDR3 sequence is 14 residues long.

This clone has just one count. The DNA for the CDR3 is TGTGCCAGCAGCCCGTCGCCGGGACTAGCGGGTGGTGAGCAGTTCTTC. Translating it yields CASSPSPGLAGGEQFF. The chain combines TRBV5-6 with TRBJ2-1, with TRBD2 matching 12 bases. CDR1 and CDR2 (germline): SGHDT, YYEEEE. This CDR3 contains 16 residues. J gave up 9 bases and V 4 bases, and 11 bases lay outside the gene matches.

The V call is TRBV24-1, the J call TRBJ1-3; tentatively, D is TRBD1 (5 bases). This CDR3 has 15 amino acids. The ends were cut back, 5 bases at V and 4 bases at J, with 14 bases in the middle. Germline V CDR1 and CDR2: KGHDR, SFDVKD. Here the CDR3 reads CATSGTGGEGNTIYF. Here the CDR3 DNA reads TGTGCCACCAGTGGAACGGGAGGGGAAGGAAACACCATATATTTT.

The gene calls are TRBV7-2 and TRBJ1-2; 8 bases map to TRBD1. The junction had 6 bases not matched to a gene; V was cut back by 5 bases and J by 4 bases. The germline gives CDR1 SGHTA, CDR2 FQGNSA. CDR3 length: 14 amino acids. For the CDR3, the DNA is TGTGCCAGCAGCCCTCGGACAGGGCGCTATGGCTACACCTTC. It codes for CASSPRTGRYGYTF.

The CDR3 coding sequence is TGTGCCAGCAGCTTCGGACAAGATAATTCACCCCTCCACTTT. This translates into CASSFGQDNSPLHF. The chain recombines TRBV7-8 with TRBJ1-6; D possibly corresponds to TRBD1 (5 bases). From germline, CDR1 is SGHVS and CDR2 FQNEAQ. Trimming pared 3 bases from V and 5 bases from J, leaving 8 bases between. This CDR3 comprises 14 residues. Complete variable domain (other parts from reference TRBV7-8 and TRBJ1-6): GAGVSQSPRYKVAKRGQDVALRCDPISGHVSLFWYQQALGQGPEFLTYFQNEAQLDKSGLPSDRFFAERPEGSVSTLKIQRTQQEDSAVYLCASSFGQDNSPLHFGNGTRLTVT.

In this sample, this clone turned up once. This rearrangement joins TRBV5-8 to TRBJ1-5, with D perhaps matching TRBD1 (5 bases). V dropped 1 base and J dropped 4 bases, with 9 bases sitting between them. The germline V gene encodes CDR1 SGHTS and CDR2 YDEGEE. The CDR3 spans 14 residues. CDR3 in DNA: TGTGCCAGCAGCTTGCTCCAGGGTAATCAGCCCCAGCATTTT. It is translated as CASSLLQGNQPQHF.

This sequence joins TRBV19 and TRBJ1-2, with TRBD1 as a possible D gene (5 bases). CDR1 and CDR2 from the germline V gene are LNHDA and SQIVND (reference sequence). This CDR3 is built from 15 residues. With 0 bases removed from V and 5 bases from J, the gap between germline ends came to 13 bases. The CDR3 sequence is CASSIDPGRIYGYTF. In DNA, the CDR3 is TGTGCCAGTAGTATAGATCCGGGACGGATATATGGCTACACCTTC.

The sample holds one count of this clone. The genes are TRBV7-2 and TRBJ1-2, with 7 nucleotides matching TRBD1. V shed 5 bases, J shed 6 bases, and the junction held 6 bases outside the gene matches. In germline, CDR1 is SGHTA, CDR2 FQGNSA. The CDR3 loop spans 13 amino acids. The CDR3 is CASSPRQGDGYTF. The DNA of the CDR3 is TGTGCCAGCAGCCCTCGACAGGGCGATGGCTACACCTTC.

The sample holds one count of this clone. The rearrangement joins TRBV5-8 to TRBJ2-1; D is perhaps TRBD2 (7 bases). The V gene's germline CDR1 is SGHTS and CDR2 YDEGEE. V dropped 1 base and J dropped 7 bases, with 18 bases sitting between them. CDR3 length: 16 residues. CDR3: CASSLWGRGRGNEQFF. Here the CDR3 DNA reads TGTGCCAGCAGCTTGTGGGGTCGAGGGAGGGGGAATGAGCAGTTCTTC.

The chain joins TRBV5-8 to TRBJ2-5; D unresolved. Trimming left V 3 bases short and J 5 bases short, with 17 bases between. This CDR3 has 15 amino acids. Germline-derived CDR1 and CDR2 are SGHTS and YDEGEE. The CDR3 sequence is CASSSMDYQGETQYF. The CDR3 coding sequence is TGTGCCAGCAGCTCGATGGATTACCAAGGGGAGACCCAGTACTTC.

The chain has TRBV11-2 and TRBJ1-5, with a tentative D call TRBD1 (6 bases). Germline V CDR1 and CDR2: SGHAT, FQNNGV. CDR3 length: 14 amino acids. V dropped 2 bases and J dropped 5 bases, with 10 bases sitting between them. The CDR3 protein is CASSLSTGYQPQHF. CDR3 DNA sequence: TGTGCCAGCAGCTTATCGACAGGTTATCAGCCCCAGCATTTT.

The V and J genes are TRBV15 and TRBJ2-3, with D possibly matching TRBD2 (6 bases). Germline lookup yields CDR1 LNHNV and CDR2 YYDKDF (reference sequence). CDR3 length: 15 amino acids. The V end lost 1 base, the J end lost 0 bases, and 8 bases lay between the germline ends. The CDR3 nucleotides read TGTGCCACCAGCAGAGGGGCGGGAAGCACAGATACGCAGTATTTT. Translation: CATSRGAGSTDTQYF.

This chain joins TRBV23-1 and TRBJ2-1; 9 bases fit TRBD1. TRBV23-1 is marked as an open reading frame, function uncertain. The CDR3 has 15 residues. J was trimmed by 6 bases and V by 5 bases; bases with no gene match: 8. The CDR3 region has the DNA TGCGCCAGCAGTACCGGGGACAGGGAGGTCAATGAGCAGTTCTTC. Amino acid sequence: CASSTGDREVNEQFF.

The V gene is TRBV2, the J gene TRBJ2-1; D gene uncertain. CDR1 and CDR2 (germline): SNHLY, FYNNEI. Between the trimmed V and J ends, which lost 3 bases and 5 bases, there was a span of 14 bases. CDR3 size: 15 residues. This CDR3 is CASSDWRRRNNEQFF. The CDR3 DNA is TGTGCCAGCAGTGACTGGCGGAGACGGAACAATGAGCAGTTCTTC.

In DNA, the CDR3 is TGTGCCAGTAGTATAGTGAGAGCCTCTGGAAACACCATATATTTT. This codes for CASSIVRASGNTIYF. V is TRBV19 and J is TRBJ1-3; no firm D call. V was cut by 1 base and J by 0 bases, with 7 bases left in between. The CDR3 covers 15 residues. Germline lookup yields CDR1 LNHDA and CDR2 SQIVND (reference sequence).